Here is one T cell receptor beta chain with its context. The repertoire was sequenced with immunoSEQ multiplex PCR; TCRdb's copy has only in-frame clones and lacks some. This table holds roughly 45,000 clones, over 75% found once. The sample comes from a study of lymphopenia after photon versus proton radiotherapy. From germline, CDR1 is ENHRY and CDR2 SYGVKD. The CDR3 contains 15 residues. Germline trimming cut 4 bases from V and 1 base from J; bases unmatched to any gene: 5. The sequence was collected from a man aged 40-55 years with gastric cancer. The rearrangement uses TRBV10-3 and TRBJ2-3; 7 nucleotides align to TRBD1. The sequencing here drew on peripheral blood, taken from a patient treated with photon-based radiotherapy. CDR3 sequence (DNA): TGTGCCATCAGTGGACAGGGAACGGGCACAGATACGCAGTATTTT. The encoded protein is CAISGQGTGTDTQYF.